Shown below are 9 T cell receptor beta chains from a single sample sequenced in a study of regulatory T cells in long-lasting Graves disease. Library construction for TCR beta used iRepertoire HTBI primers and Arm-PCR of CDR3 regions. TCRdb re-called the multiplex PCR reads with MiXCR, one entry per CDR3 protein. The sample holds a few hundred thousand distinct CDR3 sequences, 20% to 25% seen once. Regarding time point: newly diagnosed GD, antithyroid drugs for less than 3 months. Making the TCR library involved RNA that had been extracted from PBMCs. Sequences were derived from peripheral blood mononuclear cells (PBMCs), sampled at new diagnosis, from a patient treated with antithyroid drugs. All receptors come from a female donor with Graves disease.

The rearrangement joins TRBV6-2 or TRBV6-3 to TRBJ2-1; TRBD2 aligns across 11 bases. The CDR3 extends over 17 amino acids. The V gene's germline CDR1 is MNHEY and CDR2 SVGEGT. The junction had 4 bases not matched to a gene; V was cut back by 0 bases and J by 3 bases. For the CDR3, the DNA is TGTGCCAGCAGTTACTCCCCTAGCGGGGGGATCTACAATGAGCAGTTCTTC. Residues: CASSYSPSGGIYNEQFF.

This clonotype was picked up many times. The gene calls are TRBV5-5 and TRBJ1-2; no clear D gene. Germline CDR1 reads SGHKS; CDR2 reads YYEKEE (reference sequence). The ends were cut back, 5 bases at V and 1 base at J, with 18 bases in the middle. The CDR3 consists of 16 residues. The CDR3 DNA is TGTGCCAGCAGACTCCTCCCCCCTTTTCATAACTATGGCTACACCTTC. Its translation is CASRLLPPFHNYGYTF.

This clonotype was observed at least ten times. This chain links TRBV2 with TRBJ2-2, with D perhaps matching TRBD1 (5 bases). The germline V and J ends were trimmed by 2 bases and 1 base, with 8 bases remaining between them. The germline V gene has CDR1 SNHLY and CDR2 FYNNEI. This CDR3 is built from 15 residues. This CDR3 is CASSESQGNTGELFF. CDR3 coding DNA: TGTGCCAGCAGTGAATCTCAGGGGAACACCGGGGAGCTGTTTTTT.

This clonotype came up many times. The J gene is TRBJ2-1, the V gene TRBV11-2; D is possibly TRBD2 (5 bases). The CDR3 length is 12 residues. The germline CDR1 and CDR2 sequences are SGHAT and FQNNGV. Deletions cut 1 base from V and 12 bases from J, with 10 bases between. CDR3 DNA: TGTGCCAGCAGCTTAGTGGACTCACGGCAGTTCTTC. Its protein product is CASSLVDSRQFF.

This clonotype appeared many times. V is TRBV27 and J is TRBJ1-2; TRBD1 might be the D (5 bases). Per the germline V gene, CDR1 is MNHEY and CDR2 is SMNVEV (reference sequence). CDR3 length: 13 amino acids. Between the trimmed V and J ends, which lost 3 bases and 7 bases, there was a span of 12 bases. The CDR3 sequence is CASSFSRDGGYTF. CDR3 DNA sequence: TGTGCCAGCAGTTTCTCCAGGGATGGTGGCTACACCTTC.

As regards this clonotype: A far larger clone lies a single base away; this is likely a read error. The V gene is TRBV7-3, the J gene TRBJ2-3, with 7 bases matching TRBD1. The germline V gene has CDR1 SGHTA and CDR2 FQGTGA. This CDR3 spans 15 amino acids. The V segment lost 5 bases and the J segment 2 bases; nucleotides outside the gene matches: 7. For the CDR3, the DNA is TGTGCCAGCAGCGATGTACAGGGGATCACAGATACGCAGTATTTT. It translates to CASSDVQGITDTQYF.

This clonotype was recorded at least ten times. The chain uses TRBV7-9 and TRBJ2-6; no reliable D call. The ends were cut back, 5 bases at V and 2 bases at J, with 13 bases in the middle. Looked up from germline, CDR1 is SEHNR and CDR2 is FQNEAQ (reference sequence). CDR3 size: 16 residues. The DNA of the CDR3 is TGTGCCAGCAGCCGTGCCTTGACTCCTGGGGCCAACGTCCTGACTTTC. Translation: CASSRALTPGANVLTF.

This clonotype was observed at least ten times. The V call is TRBV5-1, the J call TRBJ2-5; weak D call: TRBD1 (6 bases). Germline V gene lookup returns CDR1 SGHRS and CDR2 YFSETQ. With 3 bases removed from V and 4 bases from J, the gap between germline ends came to 13 bases. This CDR3 is 14 amino acids long. CDR3: CASSYTGLRETQYF. Written as DNA, the CDR3 is TGCGCCAGCAGCTACACAGGGTTGCGAGAGACCCAGTACTTC.

This clonotype was recorded once. A far larger clone is just one base off, so this is likely a read error. J is TRBJ2-1 and V is TRBV6-5; D is possibly TRBD1 or TRBD2 (5 bases each). Germline V gives CDR1 MNHEY, CDR2 SVGAGI. This CDR3 has 14 amino acids. CDR3 in DNA: TGTGCCAGCAGTTACGTAGGGACCTACAATGAGCGGTTCTTC. Amino acid sequence: CASSYVGTYNERFF.